This T cell receptor (beta chain) was recorded in a study of T cells in Graves' hyperthyroidism and ophthalmopathy. Study-wide findings and caveats: Within blood appeared most thyroid clonotypes that had expanded above 0.001. Ophthalmopathy prediction by the model preceded onset by a median approximately 6.9 months.

The study included ophthalmopathy patients with Clinical Activity Score at least 3, NOSPECS grade at least 4 and duration under 3 months. The sample holds many counts of this clonotype. Its antigen is undetermined. RNA transcripts served as the template for amplifying TCR beta CDR3 regions. Using the HTBI primer set, a first-round RT-PCR was run on the TCR CDR3. TCRdb ran MiXCR on the multiplex PCR reads and lists one entry per CDR3 protein. The table has roughly 650,000 distinct CDR3 sequences, about a sixth seen once. The CDR3 runs to 16 residues. The germline CDR1 and CDR2 sequences are MNHNS and SASEGT. V was clipped by 5 bases and J by 5 bases; unmatched bases: 12.

The material sequenced was blood. The chain recombines TRBV6-1 with TRBJ2-5; 9 bases are a match to TRBD1. This TCR derives from a woman aged 40 to 50 with Graves' ophthalmopathy. The CDR3 loop is CASSSGTTGGWETQYF. The CDR3 nucleotides read TGTGCCAGCAGTTCGGGCACAACAGGGGGCTGGGAGACCCAGTACTTC.